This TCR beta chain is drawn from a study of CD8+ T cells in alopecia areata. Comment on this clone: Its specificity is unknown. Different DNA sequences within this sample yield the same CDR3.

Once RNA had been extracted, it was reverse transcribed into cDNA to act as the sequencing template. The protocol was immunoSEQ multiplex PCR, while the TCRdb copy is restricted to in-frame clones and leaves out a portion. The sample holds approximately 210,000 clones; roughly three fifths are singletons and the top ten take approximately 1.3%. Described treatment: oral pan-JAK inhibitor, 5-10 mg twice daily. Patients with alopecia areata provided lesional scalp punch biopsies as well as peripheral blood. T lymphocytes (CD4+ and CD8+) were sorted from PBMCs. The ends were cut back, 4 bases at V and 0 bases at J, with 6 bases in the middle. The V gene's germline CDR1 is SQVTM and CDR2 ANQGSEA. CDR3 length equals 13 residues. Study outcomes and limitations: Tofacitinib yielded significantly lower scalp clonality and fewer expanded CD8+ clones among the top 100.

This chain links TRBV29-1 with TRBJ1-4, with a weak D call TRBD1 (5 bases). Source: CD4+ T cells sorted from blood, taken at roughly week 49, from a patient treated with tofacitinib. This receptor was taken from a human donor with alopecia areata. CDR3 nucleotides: TGCAGCGTTGGAGGGGCAACTAATGAAAAACTGTTTTTT. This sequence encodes CSVGGATNEKLFF.